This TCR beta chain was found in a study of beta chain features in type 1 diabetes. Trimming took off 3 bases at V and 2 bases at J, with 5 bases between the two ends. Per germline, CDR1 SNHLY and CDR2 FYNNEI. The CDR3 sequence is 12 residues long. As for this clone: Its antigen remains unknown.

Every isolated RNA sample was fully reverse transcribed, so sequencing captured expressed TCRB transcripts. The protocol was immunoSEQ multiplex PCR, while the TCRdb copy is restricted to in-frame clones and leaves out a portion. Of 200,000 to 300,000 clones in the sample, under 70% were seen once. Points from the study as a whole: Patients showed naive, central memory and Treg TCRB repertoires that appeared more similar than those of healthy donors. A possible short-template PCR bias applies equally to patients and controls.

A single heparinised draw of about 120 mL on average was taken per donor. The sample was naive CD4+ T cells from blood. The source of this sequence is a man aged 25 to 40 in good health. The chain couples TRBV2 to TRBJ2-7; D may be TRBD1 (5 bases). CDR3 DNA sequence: TGTGCCAGCAGTGAGGGGCCCTACGAGCAGTACTTC. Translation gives CASSEGPYEQYF.